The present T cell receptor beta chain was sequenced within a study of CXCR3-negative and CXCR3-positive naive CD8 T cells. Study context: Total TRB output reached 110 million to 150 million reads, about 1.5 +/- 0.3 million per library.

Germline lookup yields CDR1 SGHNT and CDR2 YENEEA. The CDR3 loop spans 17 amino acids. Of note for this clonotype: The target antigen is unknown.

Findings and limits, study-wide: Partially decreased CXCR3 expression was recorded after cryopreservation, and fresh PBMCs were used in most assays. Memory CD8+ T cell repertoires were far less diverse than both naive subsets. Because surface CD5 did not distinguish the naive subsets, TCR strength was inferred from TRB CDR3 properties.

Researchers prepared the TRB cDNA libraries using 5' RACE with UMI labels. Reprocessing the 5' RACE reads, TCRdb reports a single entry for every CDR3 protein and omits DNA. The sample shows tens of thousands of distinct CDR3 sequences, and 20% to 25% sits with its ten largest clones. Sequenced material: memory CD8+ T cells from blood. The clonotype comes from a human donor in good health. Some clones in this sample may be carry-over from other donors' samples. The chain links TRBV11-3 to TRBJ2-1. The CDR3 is CASSLGGGGSPYNEQFF.